A single sample is the source of the 9 T cell receptor beta chains below, sequenced in a study of lymphopenia after photon versus proton radiotherapy. Measured with immunoSEQ multiplex PCR; TCRdb has only the in-frame clones, and not every one. The repertoire holds roughly 32,000 clones, 85% to 95% seen once, with around 0.72% in the top ten. The sequenced sample was peripheral blood, obtained from a patient treated with photon-based radiotherapy. Receptors originate from a woman in her 50s with cholangiocarcinoma.

The V and J genes are TRBV7-9 and TRBJ2-3, with D perhaps TRBD1 (5 bases). The CDR3 consists of 14 residues. V gave up 1 base and J gave up 3 bases, with 8 bases separating them. Germline V CDR1 and CDR2: SEHNR, FQNEAQ (reference sequence). The CDR3 DNA sequence: TGTGCCAGCAGCTTAGTAGGGGATACAGATACGCAGTATTTT. It translates to CASSLVGDTDTQYF. The variable domain in full, completed from reference TRBV7-9 and TRBJ2-3, reads DTGVSQNPRHKITKRGQNVTFRCDPISEHNRLYWYRQTLGQGPEFLTYFQNEAQLEKSRLLSDRFSAERPKGSFSTLEIQRTEQGDSAMYLCASSLVGDTDTQYFGPGTRLTVL.

This sequence joins TRBV18 and TRBJ2-7; TRBD2 agrees at 7 bases. The germline V gene has CDR1 KGHSH and CDR2 LQKENI. The CDR3 totals 15 residues. V was pared by 4 bases and J by 2 bases, with 8 bases of the junction left unmatched. CDR3 sequence (DNA): TGTGCCAGCTCACTGGCAGTGGGGGGGGCCTACGAGCAGTACTTC. This translates into CASSLAVGGAYEQYF. The whole variable domain, remainder taken from reference TRBV18 and TRBJ2-7, is NAGVMQNPRHLVRRRGQEARLRCSPMKGHSHVYWYRQLPEEGLKFMVYLQKENIIDESGMPKERFSAEFPKEGPSILRIQQVVRGDSAAYFCASSLAVGGAYEQYFGPGTRLTVT.

The J gene is TRBJ1-6, the V gene TRBV15; the D gene is possibly TRBD1 (6 bases). With 3 bases removed from V and 14 bases from J, the gap between germline ends came to 17 bases. The germline CDR1 and CDR2 sequences are LNHNV and YYDKDF (reference sequence). This CDR3 has 14 amino acids. CDR3 in amino acids: CATSSAPGQQALHF. The CDR3 DNA follows: TGTGCCACCAGCAGTGCTCCGGGACAACAAGCCCTCCACTTT.

This sequence joins TRBV29-1 and TRBJ1-1; 12 bases agree with TRBD1. The germline gives CDR1 SQVTM, CDR2 ANQGSEA. The CDR3 length is 15 residues. V lost 4 bases and J lost 4; bases outside the gene matches: 7. The CDR3 DNA follows: TGCAGCGTTGTGTTTAGGGGACAGGGGGCCACTGAAGCTTTCTTT. This translates into CSVVFRGQGATEAFF.

The V and J genes are TRBV5-1 and TRBJ2-7; D is tentatively TRBD1 or TRBD2 (5 bases each). The V and J ends lost 6 bases and 2 bases respectively, with 15 bases between them. Per germline, CDR1 SGHRS and CDR2 YFSETQ. CDR3 length: 14 amino acids. The CDR3 DNA reads as TGCGCCAGCACCTACCGGGACGGAGCCTACGAGCAGTACTTC. It specifies CASTYRDGAYEQYF. The full variable domain, completed using reference TRBV5-1 and TRBJ2-7, is KAGVTQTPRYLIKTRGQQVTLSCSPISGHRSVSWYQQTPGQGLQFLFEYFSETQRNKGNFPGRFSGRQFSNSRSEMNVSTLELGDSALYLCASTYRDGAYEQYFGPGTRLTVT.

V usage is TRBV12-5 and J usage is TRBJ1-4; 9 bases match TRBD1. V trimming: 5 bases; J trimming: 2 bases; junction bases outside the gene matches: 6. The CDR3 has 16 amino acids. Germline V gene data show CDR1 as LGHNT and CDR2 as FRNRAP. CDR3 sequence reads: CASGIGTGWTNEKLFF. The CDR3 coding sequence is TGTGCTAGTGGTATTGGGACAGGGTGGACTAATGAAAAACTGTTTTTT.

V is TRBV18 and J is TRBJ2-1; D assignment may be TRBD1 or TRBD2 (8 bases each). Trimming removed 2 bases from V and 3 bases from J, with 17 bases in between. There are 17 residues in the CDR3. The V gene's germline CDR1 is KGHSH and CDR2 LQKENI. The CDR3 region is CASSPMTGAGGYNEQFF. The CDR3 DNA sequence: TGTGCCAGCTCACCAATGACAGGGGCGGGGGGCTACAATGAGCAGTTCTTC.

The chain uses TRBV27 and TRBJ1-2, with D possibly matching TRBD1 (6 bases). This CDR3 comprises 13 residues. The germline V gene has CDR1 MNHEY and CDR2 SMNVEV (reference sequence). V was trimmed by 7 bases and J by 3 bases, leaving 12 bases between them. The CDR3 here is CASTGAGDYGYTF. CDR3 sequence (DNA): TGTGCCAGCACGGGGGCTGGCGACTATGGCTACACCTTC.

V and J are TRBV7-6 and TRBJ1-2; D perhaps matches TRBD1 (5 bases). The V end was cut by 7 bases, the J end by 0 bases, with 9 bases between. The CDR3 is made up of 13 amino acids. Germline V gene sequence: CDR1 SGHVS, CDR2 FNYEAQ. The CDR3 DNA reads TGTGCCAGCACCCTAGGGGCTAACTATGGCTACACCTTC. This codes for CASTLGANYGYTF.